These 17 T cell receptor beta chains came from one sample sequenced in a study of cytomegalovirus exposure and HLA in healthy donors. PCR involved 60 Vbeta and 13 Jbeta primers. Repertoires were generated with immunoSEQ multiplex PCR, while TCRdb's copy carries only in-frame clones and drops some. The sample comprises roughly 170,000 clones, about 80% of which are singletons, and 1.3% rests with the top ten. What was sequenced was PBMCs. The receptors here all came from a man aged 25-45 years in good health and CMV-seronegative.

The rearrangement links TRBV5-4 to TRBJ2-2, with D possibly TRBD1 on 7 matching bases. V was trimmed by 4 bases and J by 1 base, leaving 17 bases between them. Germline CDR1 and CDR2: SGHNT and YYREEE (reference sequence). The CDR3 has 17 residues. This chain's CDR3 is CASSDARQGLNTGELFF. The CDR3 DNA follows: TGTGCCAGCAGCGACGCCCGACAGGGACTGAACACCGGGGAGCTGTTTTTT. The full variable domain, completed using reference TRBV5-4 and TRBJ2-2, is ETGVTQSPTHLIKTRGQQVTLRCSSQSGHNTVSWYQQALGQGPQFIFQYYREEENGRGNFPPRFSGLQFPNYSSELNVNALELDDSALYLCASSDARQGLNTGELFFGEGSRLTVL.

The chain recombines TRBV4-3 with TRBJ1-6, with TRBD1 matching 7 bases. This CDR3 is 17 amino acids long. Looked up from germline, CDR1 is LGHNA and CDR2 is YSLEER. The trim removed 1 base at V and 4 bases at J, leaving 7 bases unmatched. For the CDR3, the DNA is TGCGCCAGCAGCCAAGCGGCAGGGGGTTTTTATAATTCACCCCTCCACTTT. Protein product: CASSQAAGGFYNSPLHF.

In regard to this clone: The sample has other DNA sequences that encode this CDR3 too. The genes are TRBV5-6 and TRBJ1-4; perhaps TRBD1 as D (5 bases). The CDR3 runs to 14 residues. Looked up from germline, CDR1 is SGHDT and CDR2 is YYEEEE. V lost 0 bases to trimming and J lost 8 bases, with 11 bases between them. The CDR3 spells CASSLVGVGEKLFF. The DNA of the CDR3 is TGTGCCAGCAGCTTGGTAGGGGTCGGGGAAAAACTGTTTTTT.

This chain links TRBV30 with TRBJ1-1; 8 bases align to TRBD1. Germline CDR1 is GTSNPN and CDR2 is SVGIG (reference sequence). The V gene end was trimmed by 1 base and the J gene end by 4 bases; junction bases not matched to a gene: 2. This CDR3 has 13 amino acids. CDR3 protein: CAWSATGGTEAFF. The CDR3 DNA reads TGTGCCTGGAGTGCCACAGGGGGCACTGAAGCTTTCTTT.

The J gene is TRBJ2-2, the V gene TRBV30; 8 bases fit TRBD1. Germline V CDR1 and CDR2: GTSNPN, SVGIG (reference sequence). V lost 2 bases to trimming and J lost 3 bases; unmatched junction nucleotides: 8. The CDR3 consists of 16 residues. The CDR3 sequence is CAWSLPDRAYTGELFF. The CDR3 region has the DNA TGTGCCTGGAGTCTCCCGGACAGGGCCTACACCGGGGAGCTGTTTTTT.

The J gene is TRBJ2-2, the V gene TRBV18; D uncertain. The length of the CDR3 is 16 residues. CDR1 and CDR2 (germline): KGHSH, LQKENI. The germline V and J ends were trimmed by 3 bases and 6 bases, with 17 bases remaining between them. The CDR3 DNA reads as TGTGCCAGCTCACCCCTTGGCCCCAACACACCCGGGGAGCTGTTTTTT. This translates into CASSPLGPNTPGELFF.

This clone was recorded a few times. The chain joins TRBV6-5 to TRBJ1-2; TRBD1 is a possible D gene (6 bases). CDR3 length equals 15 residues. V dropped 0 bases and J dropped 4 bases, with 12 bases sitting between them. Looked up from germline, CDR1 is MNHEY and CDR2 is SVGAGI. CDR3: CASSYSDRSTYGYTF. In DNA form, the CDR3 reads TGTGCCAGCAGTTACTCGGACAGAAGTACCTATGGCTACACCTTC.

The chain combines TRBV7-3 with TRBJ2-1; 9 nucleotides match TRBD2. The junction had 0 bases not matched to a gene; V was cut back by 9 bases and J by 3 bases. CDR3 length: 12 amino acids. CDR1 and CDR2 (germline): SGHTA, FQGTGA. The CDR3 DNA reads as TGTGCCAGGACTAGCGGCTACAATGAGCAGTTCTTC. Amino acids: CARTSGYNEQFF.

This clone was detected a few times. CDR3 nucleotide sequence: TGTGCCAGCAGTTTCGGCGGGTTCACCGGGGAGCTGTTTTTT. This sequence encodes CASSFGGFTGELFF. The gene calls are TRBV27 and TRBJ2-2, with a possible D match to TRBD2 (5 bases). Per the germline V gene, CDR1 is MNHEY and CDR2 is SMNVEV (reference sequence). Trimming removed 3 bases from V and 4 bases from J, with 9 bases in between. The CDR3 contains 14 residues.

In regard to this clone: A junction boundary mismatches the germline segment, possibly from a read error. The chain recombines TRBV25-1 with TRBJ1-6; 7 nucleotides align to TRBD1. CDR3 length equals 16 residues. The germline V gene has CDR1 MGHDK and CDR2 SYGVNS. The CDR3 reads CAGSETRQGKNSPLHF. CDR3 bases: TGTGCCGGCAGTGAAACCCGACAGGGTAAAAATTCACCCCTCCACTTT.

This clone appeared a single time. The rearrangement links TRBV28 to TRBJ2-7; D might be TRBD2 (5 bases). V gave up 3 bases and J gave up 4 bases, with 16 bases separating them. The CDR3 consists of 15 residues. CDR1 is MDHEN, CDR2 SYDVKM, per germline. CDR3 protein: CASSFPPAGEYEQYF. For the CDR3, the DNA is TGTGCCAGCAGTTTCCCCCCCGCGGGCGAGTACGAGCAGTACTTC.

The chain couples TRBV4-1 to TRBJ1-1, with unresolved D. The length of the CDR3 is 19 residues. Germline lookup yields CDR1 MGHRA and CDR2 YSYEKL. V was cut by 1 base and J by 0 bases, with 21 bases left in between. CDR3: CASSQGGSSPLDMNTEAFF. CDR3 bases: TGCGCCAGCAGCCAAGGAGGTTCCTCACCCCTTGATATGAACACTGAAGCTTTCTTT.

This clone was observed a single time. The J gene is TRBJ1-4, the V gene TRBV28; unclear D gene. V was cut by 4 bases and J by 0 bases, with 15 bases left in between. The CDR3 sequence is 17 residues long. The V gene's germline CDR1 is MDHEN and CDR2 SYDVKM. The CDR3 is CASSSPLGGPTNEKLFF. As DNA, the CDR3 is TGTGCCAGCAGTTCTCCCTTGGGAGGCCCAACTAATGAAAAACTGTTTTTT.

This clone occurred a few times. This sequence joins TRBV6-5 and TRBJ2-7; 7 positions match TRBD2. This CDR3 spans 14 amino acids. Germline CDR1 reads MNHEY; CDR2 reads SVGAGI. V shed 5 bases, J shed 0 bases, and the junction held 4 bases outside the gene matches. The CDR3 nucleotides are TGTGCCAGCAGTCCCGGGAGGTACTCCTACGAGCAGTACTTC. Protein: CASSPGRYSYEQYF.

CDR3 in DNA: TGTGCCTGGAGTCCGGGACTAGCGTCCCATGAGCAGTTCTTC. Protein sequence: CAWSPGLASHEQFF. This chain connects TRBV30 to TRBJ2-1, with 10 bases fitting TRBD2. The ends lost 2 bases at V and 8 bases at J; junction bases unmatched: 6. Germline V gene data show CDR1 as GTSNPN and CDR2 as SVGIG (reference sequence). The CDR3 loop spans 14 amino acids.

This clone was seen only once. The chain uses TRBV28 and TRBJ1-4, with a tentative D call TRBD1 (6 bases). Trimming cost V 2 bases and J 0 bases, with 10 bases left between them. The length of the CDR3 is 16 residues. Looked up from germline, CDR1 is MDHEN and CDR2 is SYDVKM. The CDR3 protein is CASSLRAGATNEKLFF. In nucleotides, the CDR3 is TGTGCCAGCAGTTTACGGGCAGGGGCAACTAATGAAAAACTGTTTTTT.

In nucleotides, the CDR3 is TGTGCCAGCCAAACAGGGCGGAACACCGGGGAGCTGTTTTTT. This encodes CASQTGRNTGELFF. The J gene is TRBJ2-2, the V gene TRBV19; D is possibly TRBD1 (6 bases). CDR1 is LNHDA, CDR2 SQIVND, per germline (reference sequence). The ends were cut back, 9 bases at V and 1 base at J, with 12 bases in the middle. This CDR3 region has 14 residues.